This TCR beta chain was identified during a study of blood T cell repertoires in COVID-19. Study overall: Some COVID-19 samples were acute and others convalescent; all came from the United States, Italy and Spain. PBMCs, B-cell-depleted T cells, or T cells were the source of the cDNA or gDNA that made up the material.

Seattle researchers signed up patients amid active infection and tracked them longitudinally. Original data processing: Counts of nucleated cells, estimated from reference gene primer amplification, were obtained. The data were produced by immunoSEQ multiplex PCR, yet TCRdb's version contains in-frame clones alone and is incomplete. Clone size and the V and J calls come from that table; the DNA yielded D and trimming. The sample contains about 180,000 clones, around 85% of which appear only once. Trimming pared 0 bases from V and 4 bases from J, leaving 19 bases between. CDR1 is LGHNA and CDR2 is YNFKEQ in the germline V gene. The CDR3 consists of 18 residues.

The sequenced material came from peripheral blood. This clonotype originated in a man at least 80 years old with COVID-19, enrolled during active disease. The chain is built from TRBV4-2 and TRBJ1-3; D gene unclear. The CDR3 nucleotides read TGTGCCAGCAGCCAAGAGGATCATAGAGGAGCGGGAGGAAACACCATATATTTT. Its translation: CASSQEDHRGAGGNTIYF.